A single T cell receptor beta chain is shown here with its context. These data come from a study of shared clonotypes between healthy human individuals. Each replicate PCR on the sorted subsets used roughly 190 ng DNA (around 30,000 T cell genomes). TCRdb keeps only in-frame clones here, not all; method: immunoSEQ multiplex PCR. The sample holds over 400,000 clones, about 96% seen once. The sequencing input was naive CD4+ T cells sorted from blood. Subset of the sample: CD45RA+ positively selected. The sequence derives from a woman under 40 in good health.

The CDR3 DNA reads TGTGCCAGCAGTCCTGGACCTCTCTACGAGCAGTACTTC. Protein product: CASSPGPLYEQYF. The chain has TRBV28 and TRBJ2-7, with D unresolved. Germline V gene sequence: CDR1 MDHEN, CDR2 SYDVKM. With 5 bases removed from V and 3 bases from J, the gap between germline ends came to 11 bases. The CDR3 loop spans 13 amino acids. Together with reference TRBV28 and TRBJ2-7, the CDR3 gives the full variable domain: DVKVTQSSRYLVKRTGEKVFLECVQDMDHENMFWYRQDPGLGLRLIYFSYDVKMKEKGDIPEGYSVSREKKERFSLILESASTNQTSMYLCASSPGPLYEQYFGPGTRLTVT.